Listed here are 16 T cell receptor beta chains from one sample, sequenced in a study of blood T cells in healthy people across ages. Primers used in a second PCR of about 6 to 11 cycles were a sample-barcoded 5' primer and a J-beta primer mix. TCRdb used MiXCR to reprocess the 5' RACE reads, holding one entry per CDR3 protein. The profile shows 1.5 million to 2 million distinct CDR3 sequences, about 31% of them singletons. The material sequenced was blood. Receptor source: a woman aged 25 to 39 in good health.

The CDR3 loop reads CASSPGGQSNEKLFF. In DNA, the CDR3 is TGTGCCAGCAGCCCGGGGGGGCAGTCTAATGAAAAACTGTTTTTT. The chain couples TRBV9 to TRBJ1-4; weak D call: TRBD1 (6 bases). The CDR3 loop spans 15 amino acids. V was pared by 4 bases and J by 3 bases, with 13 bases between. CDR1 and CDR2 (germline): SGDLS, YYNGEE.

The chain joins TRBV27 to TRBJ2-7; weak D call: TRBD1 (6 bases). The V end was cut by 5 bases, the J end by 5 bases, with 19 bases between. Germline values: CDR1 MNHEY, CDR2 SMNVEV (reference sequence). The CDR3 has 15 residues. CDR3 bases: TGTGCCAGCAGTCCCCCCCACAGGGTCCCGGACGAGCAGTACTTC. This codes for CASSPPHRVPDEQYF.

This clonotype occurred a few times. The chain has TRBV28 and TRBJ2-7, with a tentative D call TRBD1 (6 bases). The CDR3 contains 12 residues. Germline-derived CDR1 and CDR2 are MDHEN and SYDVKM. Trimming stripped 7 bases from V and 3 bases from J, with 10 bases between. CDR3 amino acids: CASNQGGYEQYF. Written as DNA, the CDR3 is TGTGCCAGCAACCAAGGGGGCTACGAGCAGTACTTC.

There are many counts of this clonotype. The chain recombines TRBV9 with TRBJ1-4; possible D gene TRBD1, 5 bases. Trimming removed 2 bases from V and 3 bases from J, with 8 bases in between. From germline, CDR1 is SGDLS and CDR2 YYNGEE. CDR3 length: 14 amino acids. CDR3 sequence (DNA): TGTGCCAGCAGCGTTGGCAGGGCTAATGAAAAACTGTTTTTT. This gives the protein CASSVGRANEKLFF.

V is TRBV4-2 and J is TRBJ2-5, with D perhaps matching TRBD2 (6 bases). V lost 0 bases and J 11 bases, leaving 25 bases between the germline ends. The germline CDR1 and CDR2 sequences are LGHNA and YNFKEQ. There are 17 residues in the CDR3. The CDR3 region has the DNA TGTGCCAGCAGCCAAGAAGGCGGGGAAAGCTCCTGCAATGAGCAGTACTTC. Translated, it gives CASSQEGGESSCNEQYF.

This clonotype was counted many times. The chain couples TRBV4-1 to TRBJ2-7; TRBD1 matches at 8 bases. The CDR3 length is 14 residues. Losses at the gene ends were 9 bases for V and 5 bases for J; bases not matched to a gene: 12. Looked up from germline, CDR1 is MGHRA and CDR2 is YSYEKL. The CDR3 nucleotides read TGCGCCAGTTCCGGGACAGGAGGCTTGGACGAGCAGTACTTC. Protein: CASSGTGGLDEQYF.

CDR3 sequence reads: CASSFSGAGGYTF. The CDR3 nucleotides are TGTGCCAGCAGTTTCTCGGGGGCAGGTGGCTACACCTTC. The chain recombines TRBV27 with TRBJ1-2, with D possibly matching TRBD1 (6 bases). Trimming pared 3 bases from V and 7 bases from J, leaving 12 bases between. The CDR3 sequence is 13 residues long. In germline, CDR1 is MNHEY, CDR2 SMNVEV (reference sequence).

The chain couples TRBV3-1 to TRBJ2-5; 13 nucleotides line up with TRBD2. Germline V gene data show CDR1 as LGHDT and CDR2 as YNNKEL (reference sequence). The V and J ends lost 2 bases and 0 bases, in that order; junction bases with no gene match: 6. The CDR3 consists of 18 residues. This CDR3 reads CASSQILAGGPYQETQYF. CDR3 nucleotides: TGTGCCAGCAGCCAAATACTAGCGGGGGGGCCGTACCAAGAGACCCAGTACTTC.

This clonotype appeared a few times. The rearrangement joins TRBV27 to TRBJ2-3, with D possibly being TRBD2 (7 bases). The germline V and J ends were trimmed by 2 bases and 8 bases, with 20 bases remaining between them. The CDR3 consists of 16 residues. Germline lookup yields CDR1 MNHEY and CDR2 SMNVEV (reference sequence). CDR3 region: CASSLTPTSGTITQYF. CDR3 in DNA: TGTGCCAGCAGTTTAACACCCACAAGCGGGACAATTACGCAGTATTTT.

V gene TRBV28 combines with J gene TRBJ2-7; D not resolved. The CDR3 has 12 residues. Trimming took 4 bases from V and 7 from J, leaving 11 bases between them. Per the germline V gene, CDR1 is MDHEN and CDR2 is SYDVKM. CDR3 residues: CASSSPSREQYF. In nucleotides, the CDR3 is TGTGCCAGCAGTTCTCCCTCGAGGGAGCAGTACTTC.

The rearrangement joins TRBV3-1 to TRBJ1-2; 8 nucleotides line up with TRBD1. The CDR3 runs 14 residues. CDR1 and CDR2 from the germline V gene are LGHDT and YNNKEL (reference sequence). The trim removed 1 base at V and 12 bases at J, leaving 10 bases unmatched. CDR3 protein: CASSQAVGQVPNTF. In DNA, the CDR3 is TGTGCCAGCAGCCAAGCGGTGGGACAGGTTCCTAACACCTTC. Full variable domain (rest looked up from reference TRBV3-1 and TRBJ1-2): DTAVSQTPKYLVTQMGNDKSIKCEQNLGHDTMYWYKQDSKKFLKIMFSYNNKELIINETVPNRFSPKSPDKAHLNLHINSLELGDSAVYFCASSQAVGQVPNTFGSGTRLTVV.

As to this clonotype: This may be a read error, as it is one base from a much larger clone. This rearrangement joins TRBV5-1 to TRBJ2-3, with D possibly being TRBD1 (6 bases). Trimming took off 4 bases at V and 2 bases at J, with 11 bases between the two ends. CDR1 is SGHRS, CDR2 YFSETQ, per germline. The CDR3 extends over 14 amino acids. The CDR3 bases are TGCGCCAGCAGCCCACGGGACAACACAGATACGCAGTATTTT. This encodes CASSPRDNTDTQYF.

The rearrangement joins TRBV7-9 to TRBJ1-4, with D tentatively TRBD1 (6 bases). Germline CDR1 reads SEHNR; CDR2 reads FQNEAQ (reference sequence). Between the trimmed V and J ends, which lost 4 bases and 4 bases, there was a span of 10 bases. The CDR3 sequence is 14 residues long. Here the CDR3 DNA reads TGTGCCAGCAGCTCAGGGGACTATAATGAAAAACTGTTTTTT. Protein sequence: CASSSGDYNEKLFF.

At least ten counts were recorded for this clonotype. The chain recombines TRBV29-1 with TRBJ2-7; TRBD1 matches at 10 bases. The CDR3 has 13 amino acids. The junction had 5 bases not matched to a gene; V was cut back by 7 bases and J by 2 bases. Germline V gives CDR1 SQVTM, CDR2 ANQGSEA. Here the CDR3 reads CSALGTGAYEQYF. For the CDR3, the DNA is TGCAGCGCCCTCGGGACAGGGGCCTACGAGCAGTACTTC.

This chain links TRBV5-4 with TRBJ2-2; D not certain. CDR3 size: 14 residues. The V gene lost 4 bases and the J gene lost 7 bases, with 14 bases spanning the gap. Germline V gene data show CDR1 as SGHNT and CDR2 as YYREEE (reference sequence). CDR3 in amino acids: CASSNPGRGGELFF. CDR3 nucleotides: TGTGCCAGCAGCAATCCTGGGCGTGGCGGGGAGCTGTTTTTT.

This clonotype was recorded many times. The chain couples TRBV7-9 to TRBJ1-2; D remains unclear. The germline V gene has CDR1 SEHNR and CDR2 FQNEAQ (reference sequence). Trimming cost V 3 bases and J 0 bases, with 5 bases left between them. The CDR3 spans 13 residues. CDR3 DNA sequence: TGTGCCAGCAGCTTTGGATCTAACTATGGCTACACCTTC. This translates into CASSFGSNYGYTF.